These T cell receptor beta chains were read from a single sample in a study of cytomegalovirus exposure and HLA in healthy donors. The data were produced by immunoSEQ multiplex PCR, yet TCRdb's version contains in-frame clones alone and is incomplete. The sample lists 100,000 to 150,000 clones, 78% occurring once. What was sequenced was PBMCs. All receptors come from a man aged 25-45 years in good health and CMV-seropositive. The CDR3 runs from the conserved cysteine through the conserved F or W. Each record gives: CDR3 protein, CDR3 DNA, V gene, clone size, J gene, D gene. D genes are given only for firm matches. For some rows the clone size is stated as once, few or many, or as a class when expanded; others skip it.

CDR3 protein: CASSPGYNEQFF; CDR3 DNA: TGTGCCAGCAGCCCGGGGTACAATGAGCAGTTCTTC; V gene: TRBV14; clone size: once; J gene: TRBJ2-1; D gene: .
CDR3 protein: CASSGQGADEQYF; CDR3 DNA: TGTGCCAGCAGCGGCCAAGGGGCGGACGAGCAGTACTTC; V gene: TRBV9; clone size: few; J gene: TRBJ2-7; D gene: .
CDR3 protein: CASSLSGTPTEQYF; CDR3 DNA: TGTGCCAGCAGTTTATCAGGGACACCCACCGAGCAGTACTTC; V gene: TRBV27; clone size: .; J gene: TRBJ2-7; D gene: .
CDR3 protein: CACYGASGANVLTF; CDR3 DNA: TGTGCCTGTTATGGGGCCTCTGGGGCCAACGTCCTGACTTTC; V gene: TRBV30; clone size: .; J gene: TRBJ2-6; D gene: .
CDR3 protein: CASSLELVDRPYEQYF; CDR3 DNA: TGTGCCAGCAGCTTGGAGTTGGTGGACAGACCCTACGAGCAGTACTTC; V gene: TRBV5-6; clone size: .; J gene: TRBJ2-7; D gene: .
CDR3 protein: CASSPSGGSVYGYTF; CDR3 DNA: TGTGCCAGCAGCCCTTCAGGCGGGTCAGTGTATGGCTACACCTTC; V gene: TRBV2; clone size: .; J gene: TRBJ1-2; D gene: .
CDR3 protein: CASSGLADSYNEQFF; CDR3 DNA: TGTGCCAGCAGCGGGCTAGCGGACTCCTACAATGAGCAGTTCTTC; V gene: TRBV9; clone size: .; J gene: TRBJ2-1; D gene: TRBD2
CDR3 protein: CASSSWGGDTYEQYF; CDR3 DNA: TGTGCCAGCAGCTCCTGGGGGGGGGACACCTACGAGCAGTACTTC; V gene: TRBV5-8; clone size: .; J gene: TRBJ2-7; D gene: .
CDR3 protein: CSVEDIWGPDTDTQYF; CDR3 DNA: TGCAGCGTTGAAGATATCTGGGGGCCAGACACAGATACGCAGTATTTT; V gene: TRBV29-1; clone size: .; J gene: TRBJ2-3; D gene: .
CDR3 protein: CSVVAGTGVANTQYF; CDR3 DNA: TGCAGCGTTGTCGCAGGGACAGGGGTCGCAAATACGCAGTATTTT; V gene: TRBV29-1; clone size: .; J gene: TRBJ2-3; D gene: TRBD1
CDR3 protein: CAWRERGIYEQYF; CDR3 DNA: TGTGCCTGGAGGGAAAGGGGCATCTACGAGCAGTACTTC; V gene: TRBV30; clone size: .; J gene: TRBJ2-7; D gene: .
CDR3 protein: CASSLGQRNEQFF; CDR3 DNA: TGTGCCAGCAGCTTGGGACAGAGGAATGAGCAGTTCTTC; V gene: TRBV7-8; clone size: .; J gene: TRBJ2-1; D gene: TRBD1
CDR3 protein: CASSQGTATSGIYEQYF; CDR3 DNA: TGTGCCAGCAGCCAAGGGACCGCGACTAGCGGGATATACGAGCAGTACTTC; V gene: TRBV4-2; clone size: .; J gene: TRBJ2-7; D gene: TRBD2
CDR3 protein: CASTSGGSDTGELFF; CDR3 DNA: TGTGCTAGCACGTCGGGGGGGTCGGACACCGGGGAGCTGTTTTTT; V gene: TRBV7-7; clone size: .; J gene: TRBJ2-2; D gene: TRBD2
CDR3 protein: CASSLGMPSGANVLTF; CDR3 DNA: TGTGCCAGCAGTCTAGGAATGCCCTCTGGGGCCAACGTCCTGACTTTC; V gene: TRBV7-9; clone size: once; J gene: TRBJ2-6; D gene: .
CDR3 protein: CASTQGQGTKETQYF; CDR3 DNA: TGTGCCAGCACCCAGGGCCAGGGGACAAAAGAGACCCAGTACTTC; V gene: TRBV11-2; clone size: .; J gene: TRBJ2-5; D gene: .
CDR3 protein: CASSKEANLPYGYTF; CDR3 DNA: TGTGCCAGCTCAAAGGAGGCGAACCTGCCCTATGGCTACACCTTC; V gene: TRBV18; clone size: .; J gene: TRBJ1-2; D gene: .
CDR3 protein: CASGLGQGYNEQFF; CDR3 DNA: TGTGCTAGTGGTTTGGGACAGGGGTACAATGAGCAGTTCTTC; V gene: TRBV12-5; clone size: .; J gene: TRBJ2-1; D gene: TRBD1
CDR3 protein: CASSYGYGYTF; CDR3 DNA: TGTGCCAGCAGTTACGGGTATGGCTACACCTTC; V gene: TRBV25-1; clone size: .; J gene: TRBJ1-2; D gene: .
CDR3 protein: CASSASGRAHTDTQYF; CDR3 DNA: TGTGCCAGCAGCGCCAGCGGGAGGGCCCACACAGATACGCAGTATTTT; V gene: TRBV9; clone size: .; J gene: TRBJ2-3; D gene: TRBD2
CDR3 protein: CASSSNTGVGTEAFF; CDR3 DNA: TGTGCCAGCAGCTCTAATACAGGGGTGGGCACTGAAGCTTTCTTT; V gene: TRBV11-3; clone size: .; J gene: TRBJ1-1; D gene: TRBD1
CDR3 protein: CASSPLGHEQYF; CDR3 DNA: TGTGCCAGCTCACCACTTGGCCACGAGCAGTACTTC; V gene: TRBV18; clone size: .; J gene: TRBJ2-7; D gene: .
CDR3 protein: CASSLSGSTVYEQYF; CDR3 DNA: TGTGCCAGCAGCTTAAGCGGGAGCACGGTTTACGAGCAGTACTTC; V gene: TRBV5-6; clone size: .; J gene: TRBJ2-7; D gene: TRBD2
CDR3 protein: CSVESGVNYGYTF; CDR3 DNA: TGCAGCGTTGAATCAGGGGTTAACTATGGCTACACCTTC; V gene: TRBV29-1; clone size: .; J gene: TRBJ1-2; D gene: .
CDR3 protein: CASSYSPEIPNYGYTF; CDR3 DNA: TGTGCCAGCAGTTACTCACCGGAGATCCCTAACTATGGCTACACCTTC; V gene: TRBV6-5; clone size: once; J gene: TRBJ1-2; D gene: .
CDR3 protein: CASSLDRKNTEAFF; CDR3 DNA: TGCGCCAGCAGCTTGGATAGAAAGAACACTGAAGCTTTCTTT; V gene: TRBV5-1; clone size: .; J gene: TRBJ1-1; D gene: .
CDR3 protein: CASSPLTSGSTDTQYF; CDR3 DNA: TGTGCCAGCTCACCTCTAACTAGCGGGAGTACAGATACGCAGTATTTT; V gene: TRBV18; clone size: .; J gene: TRBJ2-3; D gene: TRBD2
CDR3 protein: CASGPSPYTGELFF; CDR3 DNA: TGTGCTAGTGGCCCCTCCCCGTACACCGGGGAGCTGTTTTTT; V gene: TRBV12-5; clone size: .; J gene: TRBJ2-2; D gene: .
CDR3 protein: CAWRPPGLGYNEQFF; CDR3 DNA: TGTGCCTGGAGACCCCCGGGACTAGGATACAATGAGCAGTTCTTC; V gene: TRBV30; clone size: .; J gene: TRBJ2-1; D gene: TRBD2
CDR3 protein: CASSQEGGHAGANVLTF; CDR3 DNA: TGTGCCAGCAGCCAAGAAGGAGGGCACGCTGGGGCCAACGTCCTGACTTTC; V gene: TRBV4-2; clone size: .; J gene: TRBJ2-6; D gene: .
CDR3 protein: CAGQTGLASPLHF; CDR3 DNA: TGTGCCGGTCAGACAGGGCTCGCTTCACCCCTCCACTTT; V gene: TRBV6-6; clone size: .; J gene: TRBJ1-6; D gene: TRBD1
CDR3 protein: CASSPGGAQHF; CDR3 DNA: TGTGCCAGCAGCCCGGGGGGGGCCCAGCATTTT; V gene: TRBV7-2; clone size: .; J gene: TRBJ1-5; D gene: .
CDR3 protein: CASSAILLAGGETQYF; CDR3 DNA: TGTGCCAGCAGTGCTATCTTACTAGCGGGAGGGGAGACCCAGTACTTC; V gene: TRBV6-1; clone size: .; J gene: TRBJ2-5; D gene: TRBD2
CDR3 protein: CASRLIQGTTYEQYF; CDR3 DNA: TGTGCCAGCAGACTAATACAGGGAACAACCTACGAGCAGTACTTC; V gene: TRBV11-2; clone size: .; J gene: TRBJ2-7; D gene: .
CDR3 protein: CASSYSTGLVAEQYF; CDR3 DNA: TGTGCCAGCAGTTACTCTACCGGACTAGTTGCCGAGCAGTACTTC; V gene: TRBV6-5; clone size: .; J gene: TRBJ2-7; D gene: TRBD2
CDR3 protein: CASTVGTSAYTDTQYF; CDR3 DNA: TGTGCCAGCACCGTGGGGACTAGCGCCTACACAGATACGCAGTATTTT; V gene: TRBV2; clone size: few; J gene: TRBJ2-3; D gene: TRBD2
CDR3 protein: CASSQGRQGYEQFF; CDR3 DNA: TGTGCCAGCAGCCAAGGGCGGCAGGGCTATGAGCAGTTCTTC; V gene: TRBV14; clone size: .; J gene: TRBJ2-1; D gene: .
CDR3 protein: CASSLSGVGDDEQFF; CDR3 DNA: TGTGCCAGCAGTCTTAGCGGAGTTGGAGACGATGAGCAGTTCTTC; V gene: TRBV6-1; clone size: few; J gene: TRBJ2-1; D gene: .
CDR3 protein: CASSQDQGPFEQYF; CDR3 DNA: TGCGCCAGCAGCCAAGATCAGGGTCCCTTCGAGCAGTACTTC; V gene: TRBV4-1; clone size: .; J gene: TRBJ2-7; D gene: .
CDR3 protein: CASSVDSDEKLFF; CDR3 DNA: TGTGCCAGCAGCGTTGACAGTGATGAAAAACTGTTTTTT; V gene: TRBV5-4; clone size: .; J gene: TRBJ1-4; D gene: .
CDR3 protein: CSVSDTEAFF; CDR3 DNA: TGCAGCGTTTCGGACACTGAAGCTTTCTTT; V gene: TRBV29-1; clone size: .; J gene: TRBJ1-1; D gene: .
CDR3 protein: CASSPPGSGGTDTQYF; CDR3 DNA: TGTGCCAGCAGTCCCCCGGGTAGCGGAGGGACAGATACGCAGTATTTT; V gene: TRBV28; clone size: .; J gene: TRBJ2-3; D gene: .
CDR3 protein: CASSIDDPSRDRGMQPQHF; CDR3 DNA: TGTGCCAGTAGTATAGATGACCCTTCGCGGGACAGGGGTATGCAGCCCCAGCATTTT; V gene: TRBV19; clone size: .; J gene: TRBJ1-5; D gene: TRBD1
CDR3 protein: CASSPRTSVIRYEQYF; CDR3 DNA: TGTGCCAGCAGCCCACGGACTAGCGTAATTCGTTACGAGCAGTACTTC; V gene: TRBV7-2; clone size: .; J gene: TRBJ2-7; D gene: TRBD2
CDR3 protein: CSASRGYGYTF; CDR3 DNA: TGCAGTGCTAGCAGGGGTTATGGCTACACCTTC; V gene: TRBV20-1; clone size: .; J gene: TRBJ1-2; D gene: .
CDR3 protein: CASSPWTGGDIEQFF; CDR3 DNA: TGTGCCAGCAGTCCGTGGACAGGGGGGGACATCGAGCAGTTCTTC; V gene: TRBV27; clone size: .; J gene: TRBJ2-1; D gene: TRBD1
CDR3 protein: CASTSGLNQPQHF; CDR3 DNA: TGTGCCAGTACTTCAGGGTTAAATCAGCCCCAGCATTTT; V gene: TRBV19; clone size: .; J gene: TRBJ1-5; D gene: .
CDR3 protein: CAWGVGQLLNQPQHF; CDR3 DNA: TGTGCCTGGGGGGTCGGACAGCTTCTCAATCAGCCCCAGCATTTT; V gene: TRBV30; clone size: .; J gene: TRBJ1-5; D gene: .
CDR3 protein: CASSDTGELFF; CDR3 DNA: TGTGCCAGCAGCGACACCGGGGAGCTGTTTTTT; V gene: TRBV6-5; clone size: .; J gene: TRBJ2-2; D gene: .
CDR3 protein: CASSRTGNQPQHF; CDR3 DNA: TGTGCCAGCAGTCGGACAGGCAATCAGCCCCAGCATTTT; V gene: TRBV6-5; clone size: few; J gene: TRBJ1-5; D gene: .
CDR3 protein: CASSFGDAGYNEQFF; CDR3 DNA: TGTGCCAGCAGTTTTGGGGACGCGGGATACAATGAGCAGTTCTTC; V gene: TRBV28; clone size: .; J gene: TRBJ2-1; D gene: .
CDR3 protein: CASSLSQDEQYF; CDR3 DNA: TGCGCCAGCAGCTTGAGTCAGGACGAGCAGTACTTC; V gene: TRBV5-1; clone size: .; J gene: TRBJ2-7; D gene: .
CDR3 protein: CASSFRQGNNYGYTF; CDR3 DNA: TGTGCCAGCAGTTTCCGACAGGGGAACAACTATGGCTACACCTTC; V gene: TRBV27; clone size: .; J gene: TRBJ1-2; D gene: TRBD1